The clone carrying this T cell receptor beta chain was recorded a few times. The data were obtained in a study of T cells of healthy individuals. TCRdb used MiXCR to reprocess the 5' RACE reads, holding one entry per CDR3 protein. The sample lists about 96,000 distinct CDR3 sequences; approximately 15% were seen once. V was pared by 2 bases and J by 1 base, with 8 bases of the junction left unmatched. Germline V gene data show CDR1 as SGHRS and CDR2 as YFSETQ. CDR3 length equals 16 residues. The source of this sequence is a human donor in good health. The gene calls are TRBV5-1 and TRBJ1-1; 7 bases are a match to TRBD1. The CDR3 is CASSFKRQGTNTEAFF. The CDR3 DNA reads TGCGCCAGCAGCTTTAAAAGACAGGGAACGAACACTGAAGCTTTCTTT.